Below, 19 T cell receptor beta chains from the same sample are listed, as sequenced in a study. TCRdb independently ran MiXCR on the 5' RACE reads; one entry per CDR3 protein. This sample has about 42,000 distinct CDR3 sequences, with less than 25% found just once. The sorted Tregs were CD4+CD25+CD127-/low cells. The sequenced sample consisted of Tregs sorted from blood. Source of these receptors: a female donor with breast cancer.

With respect to this clonotype: A much bigger clone sits one base away, suggesting this may be a read error. V is TRBV20-1 and J is TRBJ2-3, with 8 bases identical to TRBD2. CDR1 is DFQATT and CDR2 is SNEGSKA in the germline V gene (reference sequence). J lost 6 bases, V lost 0 bases, and 17 bases had no gene match. The CDR3 has 18 residues. CDR3 in DNA: TGCAGTGCTAGAGATCCCTCACGGCTAGCGGGCGCCCTCGATACGCAGTATTTT. Translated, it gives CSARDPSRLAGALDTQYF.

This chain connects TRBV12-3 or TRBV12-4 to TRBJ1-5, with D unclear. This CDR3 comprises 15 residues. V was trimmed by 5 bases and J by 1 base, leaving 12 bases between them. CDR3 in amino acids: CASSPGIGSNQPQHF. The CDR3 DNA follows: TGTGCCAGCAGTCCCGGGATAGGCAGCAATCAGCCCCAGCATTTT.

The rearrangement joins TRBV14 to TRBJ2-1, with TRBD2 matching 7 bases. The V and J ends lost 4 bases and 4 bases, in that order; junction bases with no gene match: 4. Germline-derived CDR1 and CDR2 are SGHDN and FVKESK. The CDR3 consists of 14 residues. The CDR3, as DNA: TGTGCCAGCAGCCGGGGCGGGGGTTACAATGAGCAGTTCTTC. Encoded protein: CASSRGGGYNEQFF.

This clonotype came up many times. The chain has TRBV28 and TRBJ1-5; D call uncertain. In germline, CDR1 is MDHEN, CDR2 SYDVKM. The CDR3 loop spans 16 amino acids. The V gene lost 6 bases and the J gene lost 0 bases, with 15 bases spanning the gap. The chain's CDR3 is CASSALTGYSNQPQHF. The CDR3 DNA follows: TGTGCCAGCAGCGCCCTGACGGGATATAGCAATCAGCCCCAGCATTTT.

The genes are TRBV6-5 and TRBJ1-1, with D possibly matching TRBD1 (6 bases). Germline V gives CDR1 MNHEY, CDR2 SVGAGI. Trimming took off 0 bases at V and 2 bases at J, with 10 bases between the two ends. This CDR3 region has 15 residues. The CDR3 protein is CASSYSGTSNTEAFF. CDR3 nucleotide sequence: TGTGCCAGCAGTTACTCGGGGACAAGTAACACTGAAGCTTTCTTT.

This clonotype was seen only a few times. The rearrangement links TRBV4-1 to TRBJ2-5; 9 nucleotides match TRBD2. J lost 5 bases, V lost 6 bases, and 10 bases had no gene match. CDR1 is MGHRA, CDR2 YSYEKL, per germline. This CDR3 region has 15 residues. The CDR3 sequence is CASRPWLAGKETQYF. Here the CDR3 DNA reads TGCGCCAGCAGGCCTTGGCTAGCGGGGAAGGAGACCCAGTACTTC.

This clonotype was seen at least ten times. The chain uses TRBV20-1 and TRBJ2-7, with unresolved D. Germline V gene data show CDR1 as DFQATT and CDR2 as SNEGSKA (reference sequence). This CDR3 region has 15 residues. With 0 bases removed from V and 2 bases from J, the gap between germline ends came to 14 bases. The CDR3 loop is CSARDPATWTYEQYF. The CDR3 nucleotides are TGCAGTGCTAGAGATCCTGCGACTTGGACCTACGAGCAGTACTTC.

This clonotype was seen repeatedly, ten times or more. This chain joins TRBV5-1 and TRBJ2-7; the match to TRBD1 covers 7 bases. Germline CDR1 reads SGHRS; CDR2 reads YFSETQ. Trimming took 4 bases from V and 2 from J; bases not matched to a gene: 6. The CDR3 extends over 14 amino acids. The CDR3 spells CASSLRQGAYEQYF. CDR3 sequence (DNA): TGCGCCAGCAGCCTCCGACAGGGCGCCTACGAGCAGTACTTC.

The chain links TRBV29-1 to TRBJ2-7; D perhaps matches TRBD2 (6 bases). Germline V gene sequence: CDR1 SQVTM, CDR2 ANQGSEA. The CDR3 loop spans 14 amino acids. V was clipped by 4 bases and J by 2 bases, with 15 bases between them. The CDR3 DNA sequence: TGCAGCGTTGTGCGGGACGGGGCAACCTACGAGCAGTACTTC. Residues: CSVVRDGATYEQYF.

About this clonotype itself: A much larger clone sits a single nucleotide away, making a read error possible. A read error is likely, as this CDR3 ends without the conserved phenylalanine or tryptophan. The chain joins TRBV4-2 to TRBJ1-2, with D uncertain. There are 13 residues in the CDR3. The V end lost 0 bases, the J end lost 6 bases, and 8 bases lay between the germline ends. The V gene's germline CDR1 is LGHNA and CDR2 YNFKEQ. In DNA, the CDR3 is TGTGCCAGCAGCCAAGAGGTGCTCCATGGCTACACCGTC. This sequence encodes CASSQEVLHGYTV.

This clonotype has more than one count but fewer than ten. This chain joins TRBV28 and TRBJ1-4, with 7 nucleotides matching TRBD1. Germline V gene lookup returns CDR1 MDHEN and CDR2 SYDVKM. This CDR3 comprises 14 residues. The V segment lost 6 bases and the J segment 8 bases; nucleotides outside the gene matches: 9. The CDR3 nucleotides are TGTGCCAGCAGCGCTCAACAGGGACAGGAAAAACTGTTTTTT. Translated, it gives CASSAQQGQEKLFF.

In its sample, this clonotype was seen many times. The chain uses TRBV6-1 and TRBJ1-1; D unclear. V gave up 3 bases and J gave up 7 bases, with 9 bases separating them. In germline, CDR1 is MNHNS, CDR2 SASEGT. The CDR3 extends over 12 amino acids. CDR3 residues: CASSEWGIEAFF. CDR3 nucleotides: TGTGCCAGCAGTGAGTGGGGAATTGAAGCTTTCTTT.

J is TRBJ2-2 and V is TRBV5-1; 7 bases are shared with TRBD1. The V and J ends lost 0 bases and 4 bases, in that order; junction bases with no gene match: 3. CDR1 SGHRS and CDR2 YFSETQ come from the germline V gene. CDR3 length: 15 amino acids. CDR3 amino acids: CASSLGQGLTGELFF. In DNA form, the CDR3 reads TGCGCCAGCAGCTTGGGACAGGGTCTCACCGGGGAGCTGTTTTTT.

The V call is TRBV6-5, the J call TRBJ1-6; D is undetermined. CDR1 is MNHEY and CDR2 is SVGAGI in the germline V gene. The CDR3 has 14 residues. V was trimmed by 4 bases and J by 5 bases, leaving 9 bases between them. CDR3 in amino acids: CASSSDGDNSPLHF. In DNA form, the CDR3 reads TGTGCCAGCAGTTCGGACGGTGATAATTCACCCCTCCACTTT.

This clonotype was detected ten times or more. V is TRBV20-1 and J is TRBJ1-2; possibly TRBD1 for D (5 bases). Germline V gene sequence: CDR1 DFQATT, CDR2 SNEGSKA (reference sequence). CDR3 length: 13 amino acids. Deletions cut 5 bases from V and 8 bases from J, with 18 bases between. The CDR3 region is CSARNRVGVGYTF. In DNA, the CDR3 is TGCAGTGCTCGAAACCGAGTGGGGGTAGGCTACACCTTC.

There are many counts of this clonotype. The chain is built from TRBV5-1 and TRBJ2-4, with D possibly being TRBD2 (5 bases). Trimming cost V 4 bases and J 0 bases, with 20 bases left between them. Germline CDR1 SGHRS, CDR2 YFSETQ. The length of the CDR3 is 18 residues. The CDR3 is CASSPARDLIRAKNIQYF. The CDR3 region has the DNA TGCGCCAGCAGCCCCGCCCGGGATTTAATTCGAGCCAAAAACATTCAGTACTTC.

This clonotype was seen repeatedly, ten times or more. V gene TRBV7-3 combines with J gene TRBJ2-7; 10 bases line up with TRBD2. The CDR3 extends over 15 amino acids. Germline CDR1 is SGHTA and CDR2 is FQGTGA. Trimming cost V 1 base and J 4 bases; bases outside gene matches: 4. As DNA, the CDR3 is TGTGCCAGCAGCTTAAGTTCTAGCGGGAGATACGAGCAGTACTTC. Amino acids: CASSLSSSGRYEQYF.

The chain has TRBV9 and TRBJ2-3; 7 positions match TRBD2. The CDR3 is 15 residues long. Germline V gene sequence: CDR1 SGDLS, CDR2 YYNGEE. V was pared by 0 bases and J by 8 bases, with 9 bases of the junction left unmatched. The CDR3 sequence is CASSVGEGTATTQYF. CDR3 in DNA: TGTGCCAGCAGCGTAGGGGAGGGGACTGCAACTACGCAGTATTTT. The variable domain in full, with the rest retrieved from reference TRBV9 and TRBJ2-3, is DSGVTQTPKHLITATGQRVTLRCSPRSGDLSVYWYQQSLDQGLQFLIQYYNGEERAKGNILERFSAQQFPDLHSELNLSSLELGDSALYFCASSVGEGTATTQYFGPGTRLTVL.

A few counts support this clonotype. The chain has TRBV27 and TRBJ1-5, with D possibly matching TRBD1 (6 bases). Trimming took off 5 bases at V and 3 bases at J, with 11 bases between the two ends. CDR1 and CDR2 (germline): MNHEY, SMNVEV (reference sequence). This CDR3 is 14 amino acids long. This CDR3 is CASSPQGTNQPQHF. Here the CDR3 DNA reads TGTGCCAGCAGTCCCCAGGGGACCAATCAGCCCCAGCATTTT.